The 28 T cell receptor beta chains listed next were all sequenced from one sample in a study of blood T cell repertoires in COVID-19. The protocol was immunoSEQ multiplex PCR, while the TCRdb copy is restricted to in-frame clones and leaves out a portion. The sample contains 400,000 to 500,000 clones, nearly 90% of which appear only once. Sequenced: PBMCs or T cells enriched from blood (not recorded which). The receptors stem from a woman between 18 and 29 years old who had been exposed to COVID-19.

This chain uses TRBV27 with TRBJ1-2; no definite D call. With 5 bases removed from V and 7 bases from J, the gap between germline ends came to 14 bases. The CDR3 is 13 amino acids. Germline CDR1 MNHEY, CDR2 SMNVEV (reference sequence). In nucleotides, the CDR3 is TGTGCCAGCAGTCCCCGCATCTCGGGTGGCTACACCTTC. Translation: CASSPRISGGYTF.

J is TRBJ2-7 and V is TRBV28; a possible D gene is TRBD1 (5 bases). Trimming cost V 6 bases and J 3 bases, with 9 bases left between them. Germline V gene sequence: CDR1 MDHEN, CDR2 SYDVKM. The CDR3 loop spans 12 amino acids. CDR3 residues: CASRITGYEQYF. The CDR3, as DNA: TGTGCCAGCAGAATTACAGGCTACGAGCAGTACTTC.

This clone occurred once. The CDR3 sequence: CASSYSRRQQETQYF. Written as DNA, the CDR3 is TGTGCCAGCAGTTACTCCCGTAGACAGCAAGAGACCCAGTACTTC. V is TRBV6-5 and J is TRBJ2-5; TRBD1 is a possible D gene (5 bases). V lost 0 bases to trimming and J lost 2 bases, with 10 bases between them. The CDR3 runs 15 residues. CDR1 MNHEY and CDR2 SVGAGI come from the germline V gene.

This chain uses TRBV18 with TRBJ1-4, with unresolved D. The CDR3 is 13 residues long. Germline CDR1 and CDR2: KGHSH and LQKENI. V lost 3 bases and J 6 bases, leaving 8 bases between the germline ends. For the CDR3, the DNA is TGTGCCAGCTCACCGCGGGCGGATGAAAAACTGTTTTTT. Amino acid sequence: CASSPRADEKLFF.

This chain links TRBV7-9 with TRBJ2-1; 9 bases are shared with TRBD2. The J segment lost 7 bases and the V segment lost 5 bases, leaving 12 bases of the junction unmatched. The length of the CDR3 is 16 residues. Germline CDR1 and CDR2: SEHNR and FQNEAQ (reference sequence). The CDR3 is CASSPNTAGGRNEQFF. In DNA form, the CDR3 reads TGTGCCAGCAGCCCAAATACGGCGGGAGGGCGGAATGAGCAGTTCTTC.

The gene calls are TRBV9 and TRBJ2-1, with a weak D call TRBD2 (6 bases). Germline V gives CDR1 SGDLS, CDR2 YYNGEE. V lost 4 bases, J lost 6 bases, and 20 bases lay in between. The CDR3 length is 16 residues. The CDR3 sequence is CASSPRPSVKGNEQFF. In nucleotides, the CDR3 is TGTGCCAGCAGCCCCCGCCCTAGCGTAAAAGGCAATGAGCAGTTCTTC.

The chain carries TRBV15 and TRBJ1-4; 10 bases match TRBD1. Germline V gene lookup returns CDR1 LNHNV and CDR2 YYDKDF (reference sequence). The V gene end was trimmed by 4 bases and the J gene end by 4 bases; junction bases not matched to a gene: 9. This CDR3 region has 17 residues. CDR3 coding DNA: TGTGCCACCAGCATCAAGGACAGGGGGTTACTTAATGAAAAACTGTTTTTT. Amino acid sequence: CATSIKDRGLLNEKLFF.

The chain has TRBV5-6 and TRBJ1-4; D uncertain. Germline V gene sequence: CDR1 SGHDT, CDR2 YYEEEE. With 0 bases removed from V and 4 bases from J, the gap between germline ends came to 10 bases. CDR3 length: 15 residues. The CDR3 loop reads CASSLVGSSNEKLFF. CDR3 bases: TGTGCCAGCAGCTTGGTGGGCAGCAGTAATGAAAAACTGTTTTTT. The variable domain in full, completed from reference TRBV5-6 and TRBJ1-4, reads DAGVTQSPTHLIKTRGQQVTLRCSPKSGHDTVSWYQQALGQGPQFIFQYYEEEERQRGNFPDRFSGHQFPNYSSELNVNALLLGDSALYLCASSLVGSSNEKLFFGSGTQLSVL.

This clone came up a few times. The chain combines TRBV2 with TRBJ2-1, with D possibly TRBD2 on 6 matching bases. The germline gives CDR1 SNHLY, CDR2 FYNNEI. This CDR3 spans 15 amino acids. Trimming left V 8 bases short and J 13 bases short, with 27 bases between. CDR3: CASGEERVVSTGQFF. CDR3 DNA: TGTGCCAGCGGGGAGGAGCGGGTGGTTTCCACCGGACAGTTCTTC.

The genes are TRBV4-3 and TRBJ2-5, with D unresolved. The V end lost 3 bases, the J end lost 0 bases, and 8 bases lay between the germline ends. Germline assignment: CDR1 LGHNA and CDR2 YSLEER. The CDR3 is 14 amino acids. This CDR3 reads CASSQRYNQETQYF. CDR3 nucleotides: TGCGCCAGCAGCCAGAGGTACAACCAAGAGACCCAGTACTTC.

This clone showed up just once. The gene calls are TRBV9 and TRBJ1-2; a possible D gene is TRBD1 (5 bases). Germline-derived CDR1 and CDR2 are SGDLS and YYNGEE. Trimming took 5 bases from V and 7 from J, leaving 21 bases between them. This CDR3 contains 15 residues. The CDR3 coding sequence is TGTGCCAGCAGTCCTCCCACAGGTGGTCCGGCTGGCTACACCTTC. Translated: CASSPPTGGPAGYTF.

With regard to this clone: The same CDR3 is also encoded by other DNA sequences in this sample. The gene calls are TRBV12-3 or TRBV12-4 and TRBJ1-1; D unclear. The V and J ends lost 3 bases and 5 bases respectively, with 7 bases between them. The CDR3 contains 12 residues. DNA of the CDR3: TGTGCCAGCAGTTTTGCGGGTACTGAAGCTTTCTTT. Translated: CASSFAGTEAFF.

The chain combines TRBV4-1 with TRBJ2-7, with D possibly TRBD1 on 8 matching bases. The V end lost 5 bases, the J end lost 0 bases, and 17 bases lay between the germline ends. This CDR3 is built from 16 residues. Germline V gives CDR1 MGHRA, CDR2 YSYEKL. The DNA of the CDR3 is TGCGCCAGCAGCGGGGGGGCCGGACAGGGCTCCTACGAGCAGTACTTC. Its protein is CASSGGAGQGSYEQYF.

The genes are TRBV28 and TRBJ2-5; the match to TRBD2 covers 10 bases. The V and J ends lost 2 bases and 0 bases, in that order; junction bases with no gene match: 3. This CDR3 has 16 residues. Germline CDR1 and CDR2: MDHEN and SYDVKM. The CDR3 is CASSLRLAGDQETQYF. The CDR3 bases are TGTGCCAGCAGTTTAAGGCTAGCGGGAGACCAAGAGACCCAGTACTTC.

The CDR3 region is CASIQGHAGVDTQYF. The CDR3 DNA sequence: TGTGCCAGCATCCAAGGCCACGCGGGGGTAGATACGCAGTATTTT. The chain has TRBV28 and TRBJ2-3, with 7 nucleotides matching TRBD2. V dropped 7 bases and J dropped 5; count of bases not matched to a gene: 12. CDR1 and CDR2 (germline): MDHEN, SYDVKM. The CDR3 covers 15 residues.

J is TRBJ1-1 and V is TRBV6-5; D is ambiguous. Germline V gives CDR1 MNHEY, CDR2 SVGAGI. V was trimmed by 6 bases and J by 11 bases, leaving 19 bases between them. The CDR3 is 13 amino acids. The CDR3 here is CASRPQSSSPAFF. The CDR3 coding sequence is TGTGCCAGCAGACCACAGAGCTCGTCACCGGCTTTCTTT.

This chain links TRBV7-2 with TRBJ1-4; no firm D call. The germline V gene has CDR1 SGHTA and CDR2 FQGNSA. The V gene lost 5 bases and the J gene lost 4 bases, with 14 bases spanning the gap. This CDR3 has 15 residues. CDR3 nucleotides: TGTGCCAGCAGCCCCGCGGGTCCCTTTAATGAAAAACTGTTTTTT. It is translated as CASSPAGPFNEKLFF.

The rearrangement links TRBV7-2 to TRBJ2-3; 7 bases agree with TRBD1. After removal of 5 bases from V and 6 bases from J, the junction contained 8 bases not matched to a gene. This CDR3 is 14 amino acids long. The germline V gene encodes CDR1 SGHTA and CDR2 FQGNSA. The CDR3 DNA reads TGTGCCAGCAGCGCCCGACAGGGTCAGGATACGCAGTATTTT. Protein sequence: CASSARQGQDTQYF.

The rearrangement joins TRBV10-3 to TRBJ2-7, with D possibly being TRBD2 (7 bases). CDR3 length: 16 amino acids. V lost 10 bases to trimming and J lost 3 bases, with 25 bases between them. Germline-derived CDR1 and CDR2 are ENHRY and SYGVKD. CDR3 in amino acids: CATLPDRPRGGYEQYF. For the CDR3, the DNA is TGTGCCACCCTCCCGGACCGACCTAGGGGGGGCTACGAGCAGTACTTC.

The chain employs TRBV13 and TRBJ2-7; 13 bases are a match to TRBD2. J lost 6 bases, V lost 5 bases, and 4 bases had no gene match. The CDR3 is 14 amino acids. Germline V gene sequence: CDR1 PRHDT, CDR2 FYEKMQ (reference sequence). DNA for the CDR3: TGTGCCAGCAGCCGAACTAGCGGGAGGGGCGAGCAGTACTTC. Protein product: CASSRTSGRGEQYF. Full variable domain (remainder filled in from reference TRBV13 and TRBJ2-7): AAGVIQSPRHLIKEKRETATLKCYPIPRHDTVYWYQQGPGQDPQFLISFYEKMQSDKGSIPDRFSAQQFSDYHSELNMSSLELGDSALYFCASSRTSGRGEQYFGPGTRLTVT.

The CDR3 here is CASVTTSGRISYEQYF. The CDR3 nucleotides are TGTGCCAGCGTAACGACTAGCGGGAGAATCTCCTACGAGCAGTACTTC. This chain joins TRBV2 and TRBJ2-7, with 12 bases fitting TRBD2. V dropped 8 bases and J dropped 0; count of bases not matched to a gene: 8. CDR3 length: 16 residues. Per germline, CDR1 SNHLY and CDR2 FYNNEI.

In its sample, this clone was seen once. CDR3 in amino acids: CASSDTPPGRSEQYF. CDR3 coding DNA: TGTGCCAGCAGTGACACCCCCCCGGGAAGGTCGGAGCAGTACTTC. The genes are TRBV28 and TRBJ2-7; possibly TRBD2 for D (5 bases). The CDR3 is 15 residues long. Germline CDR1 is MDHEN and CDR2 is SYDVKM. V dropped 5 bases and J dropped 7 bases, with 21 bases sitting between them.

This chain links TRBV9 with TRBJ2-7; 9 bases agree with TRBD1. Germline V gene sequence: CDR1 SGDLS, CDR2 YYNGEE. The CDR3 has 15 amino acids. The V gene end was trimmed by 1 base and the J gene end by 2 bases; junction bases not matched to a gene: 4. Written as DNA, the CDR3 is TGTGCCAGCAGCGTACGGACAGGGGTTCCCTACGAGCAGTACTTC. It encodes CASSVRTGVPYEQYF.

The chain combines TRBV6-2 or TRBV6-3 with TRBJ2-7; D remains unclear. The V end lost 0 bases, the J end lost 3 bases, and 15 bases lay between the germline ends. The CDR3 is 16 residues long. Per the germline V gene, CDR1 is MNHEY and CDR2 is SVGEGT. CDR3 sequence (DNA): TGTGCCAGCAGTTACTCGAGTCTTTCCGTAGTCTACGAGCAGTACTTC. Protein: CASSYSSLSVVYEQYF.

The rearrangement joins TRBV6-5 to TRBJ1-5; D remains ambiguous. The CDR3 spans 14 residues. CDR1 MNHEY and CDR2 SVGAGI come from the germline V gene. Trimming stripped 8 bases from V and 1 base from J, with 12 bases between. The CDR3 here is CASSGEGSNQPQHF. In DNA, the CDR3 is TGTGCCAGCTCGGGAGAGGGAAGCAATCAGCCCCAGCATTTT.

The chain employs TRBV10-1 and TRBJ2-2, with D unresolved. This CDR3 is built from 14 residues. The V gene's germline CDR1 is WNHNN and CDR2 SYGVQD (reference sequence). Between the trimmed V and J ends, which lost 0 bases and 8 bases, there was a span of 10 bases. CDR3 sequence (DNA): TGCGCCAGCAGTGAGTCGAGCAGGAAGGGGGAGCTGTTTTTT. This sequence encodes CASSESSRKGELFF.

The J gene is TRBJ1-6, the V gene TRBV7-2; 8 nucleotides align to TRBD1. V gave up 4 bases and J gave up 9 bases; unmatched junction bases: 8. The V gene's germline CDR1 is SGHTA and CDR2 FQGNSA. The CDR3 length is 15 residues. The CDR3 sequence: CASSSRTGLISPLHF. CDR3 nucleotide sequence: TGTGCCAGCAGCTCCCGGACAGGGCTCATTTCACCCCTCCACTTT.

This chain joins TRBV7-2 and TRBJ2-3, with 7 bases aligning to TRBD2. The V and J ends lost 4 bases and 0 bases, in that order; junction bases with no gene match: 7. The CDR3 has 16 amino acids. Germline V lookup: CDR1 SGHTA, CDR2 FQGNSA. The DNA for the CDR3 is TGTGCCAGCAGCTCGATGAGCGGGGCGAGCACAGATACGCAGTATTTT. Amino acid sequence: CASSSMSGASTDTQYF.